The 32 T cell receptor beta chains given below trace back to one sample, sequenced in a study of multiple sclerosis patients with progressive multifocal leukoencephalopathy (dated by TCRdb to 2018 to 2020). Receptor libraries were prepared by the immunoSEQ multiplex PCR assay. TCRdb took this table from immuneACCESS and kept in-frame rearrangements with V and J called. Such tables lack part of the clones; where checked against another copy, unresolved V genes explain under half of the gap, and the rest is unexplained. Counted in this sample were more than 30,000 clones; 90% to 95% of them appeared once. The leading ten clones occupy about 2% of the sample. The time point label on this specimen signifies: before natalizumab initiation. Sequences were obtained from PBMCs. The receptors stem from a man younger than 40 with multiple sclerosis.

This clone was detected only once. The J gene is TRBJ1-4, the V gene TRBV25-1, with D unresolved. Trimming pared 5 bases from V and 9 bases from J, leaving 10 bases between. CDR1 MGHDK and CDR2 SYGVNS come from the germline V gene. The CDR3 sequence is 12 residues long. The CDR3 nucleotides read TGTGCCAGCAGTCCGGGTTCCCAAAAACTGTTTTTT. It codes for CASSPGSQKLFF.

The rearrangement links TRBV5-6 to TRBJ2-1; 10 bases match TRBD2. J lost 2 bases, V lost 2 bases, and 4 bases had no gene match. Per the germline V gene, CDR1 is SGHDT and CDR2 is YYEEEE. The CDR3 extends over 16 amino acids. CDR3 in DNA: TGTGCCAGCAGCTTCAACGGACTAGCGGCCTACAATGAGCAGTTCTTC. As protein: CASSFNGLAAYNEQFF.

As to this clone: The junction departs from germline at one end; a sequencing error may be responsible. The same CDR3 is also encoded by other DNA sequences in this sample. The rearrangement joins TRBV9 to TRBJ2-2; TRBD1 might be the D (6 bases). The CDR3 consists of 15 residues. In germline, CDR1 is SGDLS, CDR2 YYNGEE. CDR3 DNA: TGTGCCAGCAGCGTTCAGGGGTCGAACACCGGGGAGCTGTTCTTT. It codes for CASSVQGSNTGELFF.

The chain recombines TRBV11-3 with TRBJ2-3; D gene unclear. The V and J ends lost 6 bases and 2 bases respectively, with 9 bases between them. Germline V gene lookup returns CDR1 SGHNT and CDR2 YENEEA. This CDR3 has 13 residues. The CDR3 DNA reads as TGTGCCAGCAGGCAGGAAGCCACAGATACGCAGTATTTT. It specifies CASRQEATDTQYF.

The V call is TRBV4-1, the J call TRBJ2-2, with 8 bases that match TRBD1. The CDR3 spans 17 residues. The trim removed 0 bases at V and 5 bases at J, leaving 8 bases unmatched. Germline V gene lookup returns CDR1 MGHRA and CDR2 YSYEKL. The DNA for the CDR3 is TGCGCCAGCAGCCAAGATTTGGAGACAGGGGCGACCGGGGAGCTGTTTTTT. This sequence encodes CASSQDLETGATGELFF.

The chain links TRBV28 to TRBJ2-7; possibly TRBD1 for D (5 bases). Germline CDR1 reads MDHEN; CDR2 reads SYDVKM. Trimming cost V 2 bases and J 3 bases, with 8 bases left between them. This CDR3 is 13 amino acids long. CDR3 nucleotides: TGTGCCAGCAGTTTACAGGGAAACTACGAGCAGTACGTC. Translation gives CASSLQGNYEQYV.

V usage is TRBV6-5 and J usage is TRBJ2-2, with D unclear. This CDR3 comprises 15 residues. V was trimmed by 0 bases and J by 2 bases, leaving 7 bases between them. CDR1 is MNHEY, CDR2 SVGAGI, per germline. The CDR3 sequence is CASSYSRLNTGELFF. In DNA, the CDR3 is TGTGCCAGCAGTTACTCTCGGCTCAACACCGGGGAGCTGTTTTTT.

This chain connects TRBV4-3 to TRBJ1-5; D gene unclear. The CDR3 loop spans 15 amino acids. Germline V gives CDR1 LGHNA, CDR2 YSLEER. The V end was cut by 1 base, the J end by 4 bases, with 11 bases between. The CDR3 spells CASSQVWEVNQPQHF. CDR3 DNA sequence: TGCGCCAGCAGCCAAGTTTGGGAGGTTAATCAGCCCCAGCATTTT.

The rearrangement joins TRBV6-5 to TRBJ1-2; TRBD1 aligns across 8 bases. The trim removed 7 bases at V and 7 bases at J, leaving 14 bases unmatched. The CDR3 consists of 15 residues. Germline CDR1 and CDR2: MNHEY and SVGAGI. The CDR3 DNA reads as TGTGCCAGCAACCCCCGGACAGGGAGTCACGGTGGCTACACCTTC. Amino acids: CASNPRTGSHGGYTF.

V usage is TRBV5-4 and J usage is TRBJ1-1; D ambiguous. The CDR3 spans 17 residues. With 3 bases removed from V and 0 bases from J, the gap between germline ends came to 18 bases. CDR1 is SGHNT, CDR2 YYREEE, per germline (reference sequence). For the CDR3, the DNA is TGTGCCAGCAGCTCCGCCGCGGGGAGGGAAGTGAACACTGAAGCTTTCTTT. Its translation: CASSSAAGREVNTEAFF.

The rearrangement joins TRBV19 to TRBJ2-6, with D possibly matching TRBD1 (6 bases). The CDR3 runs to 17 residues. Trimming pared 3 bases from V and 1 base from J, leaving 13 bases between. Germline V gene sequence: CDR1 LNHDA, CDR2 SQIVND (reference sequence). DNA for the CDR3: TGTGCCAGTAGTATGAGTCAGGGGTCTTCTGGGGCCAACGTCCTGACTTTC. Its translation is CASSMSQGSSGANVLTF.

This chain joins TRBV7-9 and TRBJ2-1; TRBD2 agrees at 10 bases. The junction had 7 bases not matched to a gene; V was cut back by 4 bases and J by 7 bases. CDR3 length equals 15 residues. The germline CDR1 and CDR2 sequences are SEHNR and FQNEAQ (reference sequence). The CDR3 here is CASSSSGRARNEQFF. The CDR3 DNA is TGTGCCAGCAGCTCGAGCGGGAGGGCCCGAAATGAGCAGTTCTTC.

V gene TRBV30 combines with J gene TRBJ1-2; D may be TRBD1 (5 bases). There are 15 residues in the CDR3. The ends were cut back, 0 bases at V and 1 base at J, with 12 bases in the middle. Germline assignment: CDR1 GTSNPN and CDR2 SVGIG (reference sequence). CDR3 nucleotide sequence: TGTGCCTGGAGTGTACCAGGGTCCCTTAACTATGGCTACACCTTC. Its protein product is CAWSVPGSLNYGYTF.

V usage is TRBV5-1 and J usage is TRBJ2-1; 13 bases agree with TRBD2. The CDR3 sequence is 16 residues long. Trimming removed 2 bases from V and 4 bases from J; junction bases left unmatched: 3. Germline CDR1 SGHRS, CDR2 YFSETQ. CDR3 amino acids: CASSFSTSGGYNEQFF. CDR3 nucleotide sequence: TGCGCCAGCAGCTTCTCGACTAGCGGGGGGTACAATGAGCAGTTCTTC. The variable domain in full, with the rest retrieved from reference TRBV5-1 and TRBJ2-1, is KAGVTQTPRYLIKTRGQQVTLSCSPISGHRSVSWYQQTPGQGLQFLFEYFSETQRNKGNFPGRFSGRQFSNSRSEMNVSTLELGDSALYLCASSFSTSGGYNEQFFGPGTRLTVL.

The rearrangement joins TRBV5-1 to TRBJ2-2, with TRBD1 matching over 7 bases. Per germline, CDR1 SGHRS and CDR2 YFSETQ. This CDR3 is 20 amino acids long. Trimming cost V 3 bases and J 8 bases; bases outside gene matches: 25. The CDR3 DNA sequence: TGCGCCAGCAGCTACATACTTGTTCTCTCAGGGGGTCATCACCCTGGGGAGCTGTTTTTT. Encoded protein: CASSYILVLSGGHHPGELFF.

The chain recombines TRBV19 with TRBJ2-1; 8 bases are a match to TRBD1. Germline lookup yields CDR1 LNHDA and CDR2 SQIVND (reference sequence). Trimming at V came to 0 bases and at J to 8 bases, leaving 6 bases not matched to a gene. The CDR3 covers 15 residues. The CDR3 here is CASSIDSTGAYEQFF. CDR3 sequence (DNA): TGTGCCAGTAGTATAGACTCGACAGGGGCCTATGAGCAGTTCTTC. Looking up the rest from reference TRBV19 and TRBJ2-1 gives the full variable domain: DGGITQSPKYLFRKEGQNVTLSCEQNLNHDAMYWYRQDPGQGLRLIYYSQIVNDFQKGDIAEGYSVSREKKESFPLTVTSAQKNPTAFYLCASSIDSTGAYEQFFGPGTRLTVL.

The rearrangement uses TRBV18 and TRBJ2-5; D is perhaps TRBD1 (5 bases). The CDR3 has 15 amino acids. The germline V gene encodes CDR1 KGHSH and CDR2 LQKENI. V lost 4 bases to trimming and J lost 4 bases, with 16 bases between them. CDR3 coding DNA: TGTGCCAGCTCACGGGGCGTTGACTTACGAGAGACCCAGTACTTC. It is translated as CASSRGVDLRETQYF.

The chain links TRBV7-9 to TRBJ2-1, with a possible D match to TRBD2 (6 bases). Trimming removed 5 bases from V and 9 bases from J, with 20 bases in between. CDR1 is SEHNR and CDR2 is FQNEAQ in the germline V gene (reference sequence). The CDR3 contains 15 residues. The DNA of the CDR3 is TGTGCCAGCAGCCCTCCCCCGCTAGCGCGCCGTGAGCAGTTCTTC. Protein product: CASSPPPLARREQFF. The complete variable domain, with remaining parts taken from reference TRBV7-9 and TRBJ2-1, reads DTGVSQNPRHKITKRGQNVTFRCDPISEHNRLYWYRQTLGQGPEFLTYFQNEAQLEKSRLLSDRFSAERPKGSFSTLEIQRTEQGDSAMYLCASSPPPLARREQFFGPGTRLTVL.

The gene calls are TRBV14 and TRBJ2-2, with a possible D match to TRBD2 (6 bases). CDR3 length: 17 amino acids. CDR1 and CDR2 (germline): SGHDN, FVKESK. Trimming took 4 bases from V and 7 from J, leaving 22 bases between them. The CDR3 spells CASSPLFSGPEGGELFF. CDR3 DNA: TGTGCCAGCAGCCCTTTATTTAGCGGACCAGAGGGCGGGGAGCTGTTTTTT.

This clone occurred once. This chain uses TRBV7-9 with TRBJ2-3; unclear D gene. CDR3 length: 13 amino acids. Per germline, CDR1 SEHNR and CDR2 FQNEAQ (reference sequence). Trimming stripped 2 bases from V and 12 bases from J, with 15 bases between. CDR3 residues: CASSLPPDVVQYF. DNA for the CDR3: TGTGCCAGCAGCTTACCTCCCGACGTGGTACAGTATTTT.

Here the CDR3 reads CASSWTGGLGYTF. The CDR3 DNA reads TGTGCCAGCAGTTGGACAGGGGGCCTAGGCTACACCTTC. The J gene is TRBJ1-2, the V gene TRBV27; 11 bases align to TRBD1. The germline V gene encodes CDR1 MNHEY and CDR2 SMNVEV (reference sequence). V lost 4 bases and J lost 8; bases outside the gene matches: 3. The CDR3 has 13 residues.

The chain couples TRBV25-1 to TRBJ1-1, with 12 positions matching TRBD1. This CDR3 spans 15 amino acids. J gave up 6 bases and V 6 bases, and 8 bases lay outside the gene matches. The germline CDR1 and CDR2 sequences are MGHDK and SYGVNS. The CDR3: CASSLGTGGASEAFF. CDR3 DNA sequence: TGTGCCAGCAGCCTAGGGACAGGGGGCGCTTCTGAAGCTTTCTTT.

The chain is built from TRBV7-6 and TRBJ1-1; possibly TRBD1 for D (6 bases). CDR3 length equals 13 residues. Germline values: CDR1 SGHVS, CDR2 FNYEAQ. V shed 1 base and J shed 8 bases, with 11 bases lying between them. CDR3 sequence: CASSLGGAAEAFF. The DNA of the CDR3 is TGTGCCAGCAGCTTAGGGGGGGCAGCCGAAGCTTTCTTT.

V gene TRBV9 combines with J gene TRBJ2-1; the D gene is possibly TRBD2 (5 bases). The V gene's germline CDR1 is SGDLS and CDR2 YYNGEE. This CDR3 has 12 amino acids. Deletions cut 5 bases from V and 6 bases from J, with 9 bases between. CDR3: CASRGSSNEQFF. CDR3 bases: TGTGCCAGCAGGGGGAGTTCCAATGAGCAGTTCTTC.

The V and J genes are TRBV2 and TRBJ1-2; no clear D gene. The V end was cut by 5 bases, the J end by 4 bases, with 14 bases between. Germline V gene lookup returns CDR1 SNHLY and CDR2 FYNNEI. CDR3 length equals 14 residues. CDR3 sequence reads: CASSQRTAGYGYTF. The CDR3 coding sequence is TGTGCCAGCAGTCAAAGGACGGCGGGCTATGGCTACACCTTC.

This clone was observed a few times. The chain has TRBV7-6 and TRBJ1-1; D ambiguous. V lost 1 base and J 1 base, leaving 4 bases between the germline ends. Germline V gene lookup returns CDR1 SGHVS and CDR2 FNYEAQ. This CDR3 is built from 13 residues. This chain's CDR3 is CASSLEQNTEAFF. The CDR3 bases are TGTGCCAGCAGCTTAGAACAGAACACTGAAGCTTTCTTT.

This rearrangement joins TRBV7-9 to TRBJ2-5, with D possibly matching TRBD2 (5 bases). CDR1 is SEHNR and CDR2 is FQNEAQ in the germline V gene (reference sequence). V was clipped by 5 bases and J by 5 bases, with 15 bases between them. This CDR3 contains 14 residues. CDR3 region: CASSRIEGLETQYF. The CDR3 DNA reads as TGTGCCAGCAGCCGGATTGAGGGTCTGGAGACCCAGTACTTC. Together with reference TRBV7-9 and TRBJ2-5, the CDR3 gives the full variable domain: DTGVSQNPRHKITKRGQNVTFRCDPISEHNRLYWYRQTLGQGPEFLTYFQNEAQLEKSRLLSDRFSAERPKGSFSTLEIQRTEQGDSAMYLCASSRIEGLETQYFGPGTRLLVL.

The CDR3 protein is CASEGAGLYEQYF. CDR3 nucleotide sequence: TGTGCCAGCGAAGGAGCGGGGTTATACGAGCAGTACTTC. The rearrangement uses TRBV11-3 and TRBJ2-7; 7 nucleotides line up with TRBD2. CDR1 is SGHNT and CDR2 is YENEEA in the germline V gene. The CDR3 has 13 amino acids. Trimming removed 8 bases from V and 4 bases from J; junction bases left unmatched: 8.

The chain links TRBV11-3 to TRBJ2-3; 7 nucleotides agree with TRBD2. The germline CDR1 and CDR2 sequences are SGHNT and YENEEA. The ends lost 5 bases at V and 0 bases at J; junction bases unmatched: 8. The CDR3 extends over 16 amino acids. This CDR3 is CASSPRGAGSTDTQYF. Written as DNA, the CDR3 is TGTGCCAGCAGCCCTCGGGGAGCGGGGAGCACAGATACGCAGTATTTT.

With respect to this clone: Other DNA sequences in the same sample also yield this CDR3. The CDR3: CASSRDRVYEQYV. In DNA, the CDR3 is TGTGCCAGCAGCCGGGACAGGGTCTACGAGCAGTACGTC. This sequence joins TRBV5-4 and TRBJ2-7; 9 bases fit TRBD1. The CDR3 is 13 residues long. Germline V gives CDR1 SGHNT, CDR2 YYREEE (reference sequence). The J segment lost 3 bases and the V segment lost 4 bases, leaving 2 bases of the junction unmatched.

This clone occurred once. The rearrangement links TRBV10-3 to TRBJ2-2, with a tentative D call TRBD1 (6 bases). The V end lost 7 bases, the J end lost 5 bases, and 11 bases lay between the germline ends. The CDR3 length is 13 residues. Germline V lookup: CDR1 ENHRY, CDR2 SYGVKD. The CDR3 DNA reads TGTGCCATCATCGAGGACAGAACCGGGGAGCTGTTTTTT. Its translation is CAIIEDRTGELFF.

The V call is TRBV4-2, the J call TRBJ2-1, with D hard to call. Trimming shortened V by 0 bases and J by 12 bases, and 12 bases separated the two germline ends. CDR1 and CDR2 (germline): LGHNA, YNFKEQ. The CDR3 sequence is 13 residues long. DNA of the CDR3: TGTGCCAGCAGCCAAGATGTCGCAGGTCTGCAGTTCTTC. Protein sequence: CASSQDVAGLQFF.